A selection of T cell receptor beta chains follows, all from one sample in a study of blood T cell repertoires in COVID-19. Sequencing was performed with immunoSEQ multiplex PCR; in TCRdb, only in-frame clones are kept and a portion is missing. Of about 300,000 clones listed, approximately 83% are singletons. Input material: PBMCs or T cells enriched from blood (not recorded which). These receptors all stem from a young man who had recovered from COVID-19. The CDR3 runs from the conserved cysteine through the conserved F or W. Each record gives: J gene, D gene, clone size, V gene, CDR3 DNA, CDR3 protein. A D gene is named only where the DNA matches it firmly. Clone size is stated in some rows and not others, as once, few, many or a class when expanded.

j_gene: TRBJ1-6
d_gene: NA
abundance: NA
v_gene: TRBV6-2/TRBV6-3
CDR3nt: TGTGCCAGCAGTCCCGAGTACGGACACCCTGACTGGTATAATTCACCCCTCCACTTT
CDR3aa: CASSPEYGHPDWYNSPLHF

j_gene: TRBJ2-3
d_gene: NA
abundance: NA
v_gene: TRBV15
CDR3nt: TGTGCCACCAGCGGATCCACCAGGGTAGTCACAGATACGCAGTATTTT
CDR3aa: CATSGSTRVVTDTQYF

j_gene: TRBJ1-3
d_gene: TRBD1
abundance: NA
v_gene: TRBV7-8
CDR3nt: TGTGCCAGCAGCGCGACACAGGGGGGAACTGGAAACACCATATATTTT
CDR3aa: CASSATQGGTGNTIYF

j_gene: TRBJ1-1
d_gene: TRBD1
abundance: NA
v_gene: TRBV5-4
CDR3nt: TGTGCCAGCAGCGATCCGGGACAGGGGGACACTGAAGCTTTCTTT
CDR3aa: CASSDPGQGDTEAFF

j_gene: TRBJ1-2
d_gene: NA
abundance: few
v_gene: TRBV7-6
CDR3nt: TGTGCCAGCAGCCTGAACCTCGGGGGGCATGGCTACACCTTC
CDR3aa: CASSLNLGGHGYTF

j_gene: TRBJ1-6
d_gene: TRBD1
abundance: NA
v_gene: TRBV19
CDR3nt: TGTGCCAGTAGAGTAACCGGGACAGGGGGCGATTCACCCCTCCACTTT
CDR3aa: CASRVTGTGGDSPLHF

j_gene: TRBJ1-6
d_gene: TRBD1
abundance: NA
v_gene: TRBV19
CDR3nt: TGTGCCAGTAGTACCGCAAAGGGACAGAGGAATTCACCCCTCCACTTT
CDR3aa: CASSTAKGQRNSPLHF

j_gene: TRBJ1-5
d_gene: NA
abundance: once
v_gene: TRBV21-1
CDR3nt: TGTGCCAGCAGCAACCGGACAGGGTCAGGAGATACAAGTCAGCCCCAGCATTTT
CDR3aa: CASSNRTGSGDTSQPQHF

j_gene: TRBJ2-6
d_gene: NA
abundance: NA
v_gene: TRBV9
CDR3nt: TGTGCCAGCAACAGGGCCGGGGCCAACGTCCTGACTTTC
CDR3aa: CASNRAGANVLTF

j_gene: TRBJ1-2
d_gene: NA
abundance: once
v_gene: TRBV7-2
CDR3nt: TGTGCCAGCAGCCCCCGGAATGGTGGGGGCGGCTACACCTTC
CDR3aa: CASSPRNGGGGYTF

j_gene: TRBJ1-3
d_gene: NA
abundance: NA
v_gene: TRBV7-3
CDR3nt: TGTGCCAGCAGCTTAACCCGGTCTTCTGGAAACACCATATATTTT
CDR3aa: CASSLTRSSGNTIYF

j_gene: TRBJ2-7
d_gene: TRBD1
abundance: few
v_gene: TRBV5-4
CDR3nt: TGTGCCAGCAGCTTGAGGGGGCCGTACTACGAGCAGTACTTC
CDR3aa: CASSLRGPYYEQYF

j_gene: TRBJ1-2
d_gene: NA
abundance: NA
v_gene: TRBV6-5
CDR3nt: TGTGCCAGCAGTTACTCAGAAGGGAGCGATGGCTACACCTTC
CDR3aa: CASSYSEGSDGYTF

j_gene: TRBJ1-3
d_gene: TRBD1
abundance: NA
v_gene: TRBV5-1
CDR3nt: TGCGCCAGCAGCACCGGACAGGGGGCGCCTGGAAACACCATATATTTT
CDR3aa: CASSTGQGAPGNTIYF

j_gene: TRBJ1-2
d_gene: NA
abundance: NA
v_gene: TRBV5-6
CDR3nt: TGTGCCAGCAGCTTACAATTATATGGCTACACCTTC
CDR3aa: CASSLQLYGYTF

j_gene: TRBJ2-1
d_gene: TRBD1
abundance: NA
v_gene: TRBV19
CDR3nt: TGTGCCAGTAAGCCAGGTACCGGGACAGGGAGCTACAATGAGCAGTTCTTC
CDR3aa: CASKPGTGTGSYNEQFF

j_gene: TRBJ1-4
d_gene: NA
abundance: NA
v_gene: TRBV6-1
CDR3nt: TGTGCCAGCAGTGAATACAGGGCGGAAAAACTGTTTTTT
CDR3aa: CASSEYRAEKLFF

j_gene: TRBJ2-1
d_gene: TRBD2
abundance: NA
v_gene: TRBV18
CDR3nt: TGTGCCAGCTCAACGACTAGCGGGGGATACAATGAGCAGTTCTTC
CDR3aa: CASSTTSGGYNEQFF

j_gene: TRBJ2-7
d_gene: TRBD1
abundance: NA
v_gene: TRBV6-5
CDR3nt: TGTGCCAGCAGTTACTTATCCGGGACAGCCTACGAGCAGTACTTC
CDR3aa: CASSYLSGTAYEQYF

j_gene: TRBJ2-7
d_gene: NA
abundance: NA
v_gene: TRBV11-1
CDR3nt: TGTGCCAGCAGCTTATCTGACGAGCAGTACTTC
CDR3aa: CASSLSDEQYF

j_gene: TRBJ1-2
d_gene: NA
abundance: NA
v_gene: TRBV5-5
CDR3nt: TGTGCCAGCAGCTTGGATGGGGCCCCCTATGGCTACACCTTC
CDR3aa: CASSLDGAPYGYTF

j_gene: TRBJ2-1
d_gene: TRBD1
abundance: NA
v_gene: TRBV4-1
CDR3nt: TGCGCCAGCAGCCAAGAGATCGCGAGACAGGGCAATGAGCAGTTCTTC
CDR3aa: CASSQEIARQGNEQFF

j_gene: TRBJ2-2
d_gene: NA
abundance: NA
v_gene: TRBV6-6
CDR3nt: TGTGCCAGCAGTTCCTATATATGGGAGCTGTTTTTT
CDR3aa: CASSSYIWELFF

j_gene: TRBJ2-1
d_gene: NA
abundance: NA
v_gene: TRBV6-4
CDR3nt: TGTGCCAGCAGTGATGGGCCCAATTACAATGAGCAGTTCTTC
CDR3aa: CASSDGPNYNEQFF

j_gene: TRBJ2-1
d_gene: NA
abundance: NA
v_gene: TRBV6-4
CDR3nt: TGTGCCAGCAGCAAAGGGGTTTTTCAAGAGCAGTTCTTC
CDR3aa: CASSKGVFQEQFF

j_gene: TRBJ1-2
d_gene: NA
abundance: NA
v_gene: TRBV5-5
CDR3nt: TGTGCCAGCAGCAGGAGGTCCCTTGAGGAGTACTATGGCTACACCTTC
CDR3aa: CASSRRSLEEYYGYTF

j_gene: TRBJ2-1
d_gene: TRBD2
abundance: NA
v_gene: TRBV19
CDR3nt: TGTGCCAGTAGTCGAAGCGGGGTTAACTCCTACAATGAGCAGTTCTTC
CDR3aa: CASSRSGVNSYNEQFF

j_gene: TRBJ1-2
d_gene: NA
abundance: once
v_gene: TRBV19
CDR3nt: TGTGCCAGTAGACATACTGTGACAGGTCTATTCCAAGGCTACACCTTC
CDR3aa: CASRHTVTGLFQGYTF

j_gene: TRBJ1-2
d_gene: TRBD1
abundance: NA
v_gene: TRBV18
CDR3nt: TGTGCCAGCTCCCCCGGGACAGGGGACTATGGCTACACCTTC
CDR3aa: CASSPGTGDYGYTF

j_gene: TRBJ2-2
d_gene: NA
abundance: NA
v_gene: TRBV7-2
CDR3nt: TGTGCCAGCAGCTTAGAGCGAAGACGGGAGCTGTTTTTT
CDR3aa: CASSLERRRELFF

j_gene: TRBJ2-7
d_gene: TRBD1
abundance: NA
v_gene: TRBV5-4
CDR3nt: TGTGCCAGCAGCTTATCCGGGACAGGGAAAGGTTACGAGCAGTACTTC
CDR3aa: CASSLSGTGKGYEQYF

j_gene: TRBJ1-1
d_gene: TRBD1
abundance: NA
v_gene: TRBV5-1
CDR3nt: TGCGCCAGTTCGACAGGGAGGAACACTGAAGCTTTCTTT
CDR3aa: CASSTGRNTEAFF

j_gene: TRBJ2-1
d_gene: NA
abundance: NA
v_gene: TRBV7-3
CDR3nt: TGTGCCAGCAGCCCCCAGGGAAATGAGCAGTTCTTC
CDR3aa: CASSPQGNEQFF

j_gene: TRBJ2-1
d_gene: TRBD2
abundance: NA
v_gene: TRBV7-9
CDR3nt: TGTGCCAGCAGCTTAACTAGCGGGGCGTACAATGAGCAGTTCTTC
CDR3aa: CASSLTSGAYNEQFF

j_gene: TRBJ1-5
d_gene: NA
abundance: NA
v_gene: TRBV3-1/TRBV3-2
CDR3nt: TGTGCCAGCAGCCCGTGGAGCAATAGCAATCAGCCCCAGCATTTT
CDR3aa: CASSPWSNSNQPQHF

j_gene: TRBJ1-3
d_gene: NA
abundance: NA
v_gene: TRBV10-3
CDR3nt: TGTGCCATCAGTGACCTTGTATCGGGAGGATCTGGAAACACCATATATTTT
CDR3aa: CAISDLVSGGSGNTIYF

j_gene: TRBJ1-2
d_gene: TRBD1
abundance: NA
v_gene: TRBV5-5
CDR3nt: TGTGCCAGCAGTACACCCCCGGGACAGGCATTTTATGGCTACACCTTC
CDR3aa: CASSTPPGQAFYGYTF

j_gene: TRBJ1-5
d_gene: NA
abundance: once
v_gene: TRBV9
CDR3nt: TGTGCCAGCAGCGCCTCGACAGAGTCCAATCAGCCCCAGCATTTT
CDR3aa: CASSASTESNQPQHF

j_gene: TRBJ1-1
d_gene: NA
abundance: NA
v_gene: TRBV12-3/TRBV12-4
CDR3nt: TGTGCCAGCAGTCCCTCTATTGAAGCTTTCTTT
CDR3aa: CASSPSIEAFF

j_gene: TRBJ2-7
d_gene: NA
abundance: NA
v_gene: TRBV2
CDR3nt: TGTGCCAGCAGCGACAGGATTTACGAGCAGTACTTC
CDR3aa: CASSDRIYEQYF

j_gene: TRBJ2-2
d_gene: TRBD2
abundance: NA
v_gene: TRBV7-8
CDR3nt: TGTGCCAGCAGCGATAGAGCGGGGGGGTACGGCGGGGAGCTGTTTTTT
CDR3aa: CASSDRAGGYGGELFF

j_gene: TRBJ2-5
d_gene: NA
abundance: NA
v_gene: TRBV6-5
CDR3nt: TGTGCCTCGGAACAGGGAGAGACCCAGTACTTC
CDR3aa: CASEQGETQYF

j_gene: TRBJ1-1
d_gene: NA
abundance: NA
v_gene: TRBV5-1
CDR3nt: TGCGCCAGCAACATCGCGGGCGCGGGGACTGAAGCTTTCTTT
CDR3aa: CASNIAGAGTEAFF

j_gene: TRBJ2-1
d_gene: NA
abundance: NA
v_gene: TRBV11-2
CDR3nt: TGTGCCAGCACCTCCGGAGGGCTTCACAATGAGCAGTTCTTC
CDR3aa: CASTSGGLHNEQFF

j_gene: TRBJ1-2
d_gene: TRBD1
abundance: NA
v_gene: TRBV15
CDR3nt: TGTGCCACCAGCAGAGGGGACAGGGGTCGAAGTGGCTACACCTTC
CDR3aa: CATSRGDRGRSGYTF

j_gene: TRBJ1-3
d_gene: NA
abundance: NA
v_gene: TRBV5-6
CDR3nt: TGTGCCAGCAGCTTGGGGACACCCTCTGGAAACACCATATATTTT
CDR3aa: CASSLGTPSGNTIYF

j_gene: TRBJ2-2
d_gene: NA
abundance: NA
v_gene: TRBV6-4
CDR3nt: TGTGCCAGCAGTGACTCGAGTGGGGCTACCGGGGAGCTGTTTTTT
CDR3aa: CASSDSSGATGELFF

j_gene: TRBJ2-1
d_gene: NA
abundance: once
v_gene: TRBV21-1
CDR3nt: TGTGCCAGCAGCCCAACGAACATAGCGGGGCGGCCCCTCCTAAACAATGAGCAGTTCTTC
CDR3aa: CASSPTNIAGRPLLNNEQFF

j_gene: TRBJ2-5
d_gene: NA
abundance: NA
v_gene: TRBV30
CDR3nt: TGTGCCTGGAGTGTGAGCTTAGGGGTAGAGACCCAGTACTTC
CDR3aa: CAWSVSLGVETQYF

j_gene: TRBJ1-5
d_gene: NA
abundance: NA
v_gene: TRBV9
CDR3nt: TGTGCCAGCAGCTCGGCAGGGGTAAGCCAGCCCCAGCATTTT
CDR3aa: CASSSAGVSQPQHF

j_gene: TRBJ1-1
d_gene: TRBD1
abundance: NA
v_gene: TRBV2
CDR3nt: TGTGCCAGCCTCAGAGACGGACAGGGGGTTGAAGCTTTCTTT
CDR3aa: CASLRDGQGVEAFF

j_gene: TRBJ1-1
d_gene: NA
abundance: NA
v_gene: TRBV9
CDR3nt: TGTGCCAGCAGTGGACTTAACACTGAAGCTTTCTTT
CDR3aa: CASSGLNTEAFF

j_gene: TRBJ2-5
d_gene: NA
abundance: NA
v_gene: TRBV18
CDR3nt: TGTGCCAGCTCACCCCAGCAGGCGGCAGGGGGGGAGACCCAGTACTTC
CDR3aa: CASSPQQAAGGETQYF

j_gene: TRBJ1-1
d_gene: NA
abundance: NA
v_gene: TRBV10-3
CDR3nt: TGTGCCATCAGACAGGGAATCGACACTGAAGCTTTCTTT
CDR3aa: CAIRQGIDTEAFF

j_gene: TRBJ2-7
d_gene: NA
abundance: NA
v_gene: TRBV30
CDR3nt: TGTGCCTGGAAACGGGGGATCGGGACCTACGAGCAGTACTTC
CDR3aa: CAWKRGIGTYEQYF

j_gene: TRBJ2-1
d_gene: NA
abundance: NA
v_gene: TRBV10-3
CDR3nt: TGTGCCATCAGTGGGCAAGCTCTTAGCCACAATGAGCAGTTCTTC
CDR3aa: CAISGQALSHNEQFF

j_gene: TRBJ1-6
d_gene: NA
abundance: NA
v_gene: TRBV9
CDR3nt: TGTGCCAGCAGCGTAGACAGTAATTCACCCCTCCACTTT
CDR3aa: CASSVDSNSPLHF

j_gene: TRBJ2-1
d_gene: TRBD1
abundance: NA
v_gene: TRBV19
CDR3nt: TGTGCCAGTAGTACAGAATCCGGGACAGGGGCGTATGAGCAGTTCTTC
CDR3aa: CASSTESGTGAYEQFF

j_gene: TRBJ2-7
d_gene: TRBD2
abundance: NA
v_gene: TRBV5-6
CDR3nt: TGTGCCAGCAGCTTGGGAGGGGCCGGACTAGCGTATGAGCAGTACTTC
CDR3aa: CASSLGGAGLAYEQYF